Described below is a single TCR beta chain sequence and its context. The data were obtained in a study of blood T cell repertoires in COVID-19. TCRdb keeps only in-frame clones here, not all; method: immunoSEQ multiplex PCR. This sample has 330,000 or so clones, with 88% found just once. The V gene's germline CDR1 is SGHVS and CDR2 FQNEAQ. The germline V and J ends were trimmed by 2 bases and 3 bases, with 17 bases remaining between them. The length of the CDR3 is 17 residues. The genes are TRBV7-8 and TRBJ1-5; D is possibly TRBD1 (6 bases). The origin of this receptor is a woman aged 25 to 45 who had been exposed to COVID-19. The sample taken for sequencing was PBMCs or T cells enriched from blood (not recorded which). CDR3 DNA: TGTGCCAGCAGCTTAAAGACGGGGGGGGCGAACAATCAGCCCCAGCATTTT. Translating gives CASSLKTGGANNQPQHF.